This TCR beta chain derives from a study of blood T cells in healthy people across ages. Per germline, CDR1 SGHRS and CDR2 YFSETQ. The CDR3 runs to 14 residues. V lost 0 bases, J lost 6 bases, and 10 bases lay in between. Sample-barcoded 5' priming and a J-beta primer mix drove a second PCR of roughly 6 to 12 cycles. Individual samples furnished no less than 3 million CDR3-containing paired-end reads apiece. TCRdb re-analysed the 5' RACE reads in MiXCR, keeping a single row per CDR3 protein. This table holds 720,000 or so distinct CDR3 sequences, roughly 43% found once. J is TRBJ2-1 and V is TRBV5-1; D call uncertain. The sample consisted of blood. The TCR was taken from an elderly man in good health. The CDR3 DNA reads as TGCGCCAGCAGCTTGGGGGTCCCCCGCAATGAGCAGTTCTTC. Translation gives CASSLGVPRNEQFF.